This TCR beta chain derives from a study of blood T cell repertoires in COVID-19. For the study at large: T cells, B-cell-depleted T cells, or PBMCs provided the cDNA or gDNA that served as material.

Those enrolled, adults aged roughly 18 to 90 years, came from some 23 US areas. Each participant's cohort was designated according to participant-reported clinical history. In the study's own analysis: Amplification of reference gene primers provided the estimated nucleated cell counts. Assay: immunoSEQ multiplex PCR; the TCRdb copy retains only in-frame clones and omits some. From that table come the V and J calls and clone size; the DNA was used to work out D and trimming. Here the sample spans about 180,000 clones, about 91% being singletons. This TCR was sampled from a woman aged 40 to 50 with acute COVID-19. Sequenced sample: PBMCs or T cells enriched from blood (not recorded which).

CDR3 sequence (DNA): TGTGCCAGTAGAGGGACAGAAGACCCCTATGGCTACACCTTC. This translates into CASRGTEDPYGYTF. V gene TRBV19 combines with J gene TRBJ1-2; 7 bases line up with TRBD1. Losses at the gene ends were 6 bases for V and 4 bases for J; bases not matched to a gene: 8. The CDR3 is 14 amino acids. Germline lookup yields CDR1 LNHDA and CDR2 SQIVND (reference sequence).